The 9 T cell receptor beta chains below all came from one sample that was sequenced in a study of blood T cells in healthy people across ages. Through a sample-barcoded 5' primer and a J-beta primer mix, a second PCR was run for 7 to 11 cycles. TCRdb reprocessed the 5' RACE reads with MiXCR, giving one entry per CDR3 protein. The table records approximately 1.5 million distinct CDR3 sequences, about 31% of them present only once. The sequenced sample was blood. The receptors stem from a woman aged 25 to 45 in good health.

To note about this clonotype: This clone may be a read error of a much larger clone one base away. The gene calls are TRBV4-2 and TRBJ2-3; D is unclear. V dropped 2 bases and J dropped 1 base, with 4 bases sitting between them. The germline CDR1 and CDR2 sequences are LGHNA and YNFKEQ. The CDR3 length is 13 residues. The CDR3, as DNA: TGTGCCAGCAGCCAAAAAGGCACAGATACGCAGTATTTT. This sequence encodes CASSQKGTDTQYF.

The CDR3 loop is CASSVNPGTSGSWGVGEQFF. CDR3 DNA sequence: TGTGCCAGCAGCGTTAACCCCGGGACTAGCGGGAGTTGGGGGGTGGGTGAGCAGTTCTTC. V and J are TRBV9 and TRBJ2-1; 14 bases are a match to TRBD2. Trimming at V came to 2 bases and at J to 9 bases, leaving 19 bases not matched to a gene. CDR1 is SGDLS, CDR2 YYNGEE, per germline. The CDR3 extends over 20 amino acids. Drawing the rest from reference TRBV9 and TRBJ2-1, the complete variable domain is DSGVTQTPKHLITATGQRVTLRCSPRSGDLSVYWYQQSLDQGLQFLIQYYNGEERAKGNILERFSAQQFPDLHSELNLSSLELGDSALYFCASSVNPGTSGSWGVGEQFFGPGTRLTVL.

The chain carries TRBV6-1 and TRBJ2-1, with D perhaps given as TRBD1 or TRBD2 (5 bases each). Germline V gene lookup returns CDR1 MNHNS and CDR2 SASEGT. Trimming removed 11 bases from V and 0 bases from J, with 20 bases in between. This CDR3 is built from 16 residues. CDR3 in amino acids: CAGNPNWGSSYNEQFF. In DNA form, the CDR3 reads TGTGCCGGCAACCCTAATTGGGGGAGCTCCTACAATGAGCAGTTCTTC.

Concerning this clonotype: A much larger clone lies one base from this, so it may be a read error. This chain uses TRBV10-3 with TRBJ1-1; weak D call: TRBD1 (5 bases). CDR3 size: 11 residues. Germline CDR1 is ENHRY and CDR2 is SYGVKD. The CDR3 loop is CASGQGTEVFF. The CDR3 DNA reads as TGTGCATCCGGGCAGGGCACTGAAGTTTTCTTT.

Turning to this clonotype: The germline gene is not matched at one end of the junction; a read error may be the cause. V and J are TRBV9 and TRBJ1-6, with 8 bases identical to TRBD1. Germline V CDR1 and CDR2: SGDLS, YYNGEE. The CDR3 totals 15 residues. The CDR3 spells CASSPGTGDNLPLHF. CDR3 DNA sequence: TGTGCCAGCAGCCCCGGGACAGGAGATAATTTACCCCTCCACTTT.

V usage is TRBV5-1 and J usage is TRBJ2-1; D might be TRBD2 (5 bases). This CDR3 contains 15 residues. Looked up from germline, CDR1 is SGHRS and CDR2 is YFSETQ. V was cut by 2 bases and J by 6 bases, with 15 bases left in between. CDR3 sequence reads: CASSLAATSINEQFF. Written as DNA, the CDR3 is TGCGCCAGCAGCTTAGCGGCCACTTCTATCAATGAGCAGTTCTTC.

This sequence joins TRBV4-1 and TRBJ2-1; 8 bases align to TRBD1. With 1 base clipped from V and 6 bases from J, the junction kept 2 bases outside the gene matches. Germline loops: CDR1 MGHRA, CDR2 YSYEKL. CDR3 length: 14 amino acids. The CDR3 DNA sequence: TGCGCCAGCAGCCAAGGGGACAGGTTCAATGAGCAGTTCTTC. Encoded protein: CASSQGDRFNEQFF.

The V call is TRBV5-1, the J call TRBJ1-4; 8 bases agree with TRBD1. J lost 14 bases, V lost 2 bases, and 8 bases had no gene match. The CDR3 has 13 residues. CDR1 and CDR2 from the germline V gene are SGHRS and YFSETQ. Here the CDR3 DNA reads TGCGCCAGCAGCTTAAAACAGGGGGAGGGCCTGTTTTTT. This codes for CASSLKQGEGLFF.

This clonotype occurred a few times. The J gene is TRBJ2-1, the V gene TRBV7-3; 11 nucleotides match TRBD2. CDR1 and CDR2 (germline): SGHTA, FQGTGA. V shed 4 bases, J shed 7 bases, and the junction held 6 bases outside the gene matches. The CDR3 runs to 15 residues. Here the CDR3 DNA reads TGTGCCAGCAGCTCCATAGCGGGAGGGGGAAATGAGCAGTTCTTC. This sequence encodes CASSSIAGGGNEQFF.